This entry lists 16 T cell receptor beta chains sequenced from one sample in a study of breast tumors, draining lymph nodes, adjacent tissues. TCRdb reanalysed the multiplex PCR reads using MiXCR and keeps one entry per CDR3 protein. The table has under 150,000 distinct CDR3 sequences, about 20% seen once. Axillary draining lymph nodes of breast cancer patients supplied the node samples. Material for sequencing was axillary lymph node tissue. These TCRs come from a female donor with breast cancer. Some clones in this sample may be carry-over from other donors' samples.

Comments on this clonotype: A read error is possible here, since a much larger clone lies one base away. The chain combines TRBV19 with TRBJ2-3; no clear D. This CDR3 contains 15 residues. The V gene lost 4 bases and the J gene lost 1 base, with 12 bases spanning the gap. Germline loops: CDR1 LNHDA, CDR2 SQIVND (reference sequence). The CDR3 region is CASSTVTGGTDTQYF. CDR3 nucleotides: TGTGCCAGTAGTACCGTAACGGGTGGCACAGATACGCAGTATTTT.

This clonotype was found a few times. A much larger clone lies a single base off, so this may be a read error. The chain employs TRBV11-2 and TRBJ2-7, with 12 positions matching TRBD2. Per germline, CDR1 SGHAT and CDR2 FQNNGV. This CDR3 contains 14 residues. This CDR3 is CASSRLAGAYERYF. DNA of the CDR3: TGTGCCAGCAGCCGACTAGCGGGAGCCTACGAGCGGTACTTC.

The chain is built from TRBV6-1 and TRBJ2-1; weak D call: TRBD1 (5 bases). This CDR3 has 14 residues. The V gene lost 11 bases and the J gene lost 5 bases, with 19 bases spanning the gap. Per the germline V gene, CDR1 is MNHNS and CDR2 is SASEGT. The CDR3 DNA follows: TGTGCCGCCCGGGTGGCAGGGCTGAACAATGAGCAGTTCTTC. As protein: CAARVAGLNNEQFF.

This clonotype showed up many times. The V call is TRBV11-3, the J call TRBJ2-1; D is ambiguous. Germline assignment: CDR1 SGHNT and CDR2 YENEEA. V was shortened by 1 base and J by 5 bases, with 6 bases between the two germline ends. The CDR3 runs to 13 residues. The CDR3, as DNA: TGTGCCAGCAGCTTAGTCGCCGACAATGAGCAGTTCTTC. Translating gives CASSLVADNEQFF.

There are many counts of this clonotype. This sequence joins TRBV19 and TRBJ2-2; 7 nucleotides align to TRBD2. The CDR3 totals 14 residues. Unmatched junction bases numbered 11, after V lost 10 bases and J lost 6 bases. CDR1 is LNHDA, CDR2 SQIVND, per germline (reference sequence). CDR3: CATAPRGSPGELFF. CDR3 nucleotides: TGTGCCACCGCCCCCCGCGGGAGCCCCGGGGAGCTGTTTTTT.

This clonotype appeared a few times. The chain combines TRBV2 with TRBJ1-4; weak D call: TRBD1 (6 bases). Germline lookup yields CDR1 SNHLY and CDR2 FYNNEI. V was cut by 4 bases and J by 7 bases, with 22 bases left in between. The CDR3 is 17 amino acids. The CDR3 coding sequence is TGTGCCAGCAGTGTCTCCCCTAGGGGGGGCTCGGGTGAAAAACTGTTTTTT. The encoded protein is CASSVSPRGGSGEKLFF.

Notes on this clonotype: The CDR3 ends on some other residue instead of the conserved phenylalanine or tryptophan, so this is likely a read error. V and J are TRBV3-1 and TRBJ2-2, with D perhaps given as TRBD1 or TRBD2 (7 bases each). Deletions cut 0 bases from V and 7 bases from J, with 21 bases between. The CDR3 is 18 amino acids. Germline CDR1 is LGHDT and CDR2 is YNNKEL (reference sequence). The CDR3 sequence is CASSQDLGWEGASGELFV. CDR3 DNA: TGTGCCAGCAGCCAAGATTTAGGATGGGAGGGGGCAAGCGGGGAGCTGTTTGTT.

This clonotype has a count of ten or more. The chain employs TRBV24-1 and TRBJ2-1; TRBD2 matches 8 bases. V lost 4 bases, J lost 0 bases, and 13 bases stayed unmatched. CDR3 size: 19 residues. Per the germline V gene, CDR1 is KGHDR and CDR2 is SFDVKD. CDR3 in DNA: TGTGCCACCAGTGACTCCCCAGGGCTAAGCGGGAGCTCCTACAATGAGCAGTTCTTC. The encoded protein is CATSDSPGLSGSSYNEQFF.

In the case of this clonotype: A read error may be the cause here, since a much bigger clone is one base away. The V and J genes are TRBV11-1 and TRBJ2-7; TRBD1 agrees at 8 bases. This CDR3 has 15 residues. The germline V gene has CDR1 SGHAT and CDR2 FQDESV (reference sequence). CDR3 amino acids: CASSSDRGGPYKQYF. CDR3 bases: TGTGCCAGCAGCTCCGACAGGGGAGGTCCCTACAAGCAGTACTTC.

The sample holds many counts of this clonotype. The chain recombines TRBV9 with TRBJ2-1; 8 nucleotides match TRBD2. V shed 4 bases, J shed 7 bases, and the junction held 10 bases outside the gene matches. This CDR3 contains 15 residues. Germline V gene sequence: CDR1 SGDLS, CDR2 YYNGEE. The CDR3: CASSQTGLGRNEQFF. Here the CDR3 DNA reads TGTGCCAGCAGCCAGACGGGACTAGGAAGGAATGAGCAGTTCTTC. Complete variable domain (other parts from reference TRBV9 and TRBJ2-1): DSGVTQTPKHLITATGQRVTLRCSPRSGDLSVYWYQQSLDQGLQFLIQYYNGEERAKGNILERFSAQQFPDLHSELNLSSLELGDSALYFCASSQTGLGRNEQFFGPGTRLTVL.

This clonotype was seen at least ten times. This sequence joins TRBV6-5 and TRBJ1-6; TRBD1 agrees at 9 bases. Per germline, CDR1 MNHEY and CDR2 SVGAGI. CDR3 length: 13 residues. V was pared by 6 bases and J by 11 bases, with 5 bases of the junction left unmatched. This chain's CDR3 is CASSLDRGTPLHF. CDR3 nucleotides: TGTGCCAGCAGCCTGGACAGGGGAACACCCCTCCACTTT.

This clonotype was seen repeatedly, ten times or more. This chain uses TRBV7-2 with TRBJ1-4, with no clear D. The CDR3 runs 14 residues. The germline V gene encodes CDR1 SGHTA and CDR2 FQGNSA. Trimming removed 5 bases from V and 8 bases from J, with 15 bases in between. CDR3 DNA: TGTGCCAGCAGCGGGCGAGTTGGCAGCGAAAAACTGTTTTTT. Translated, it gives CASSGRVGSEKLFF.

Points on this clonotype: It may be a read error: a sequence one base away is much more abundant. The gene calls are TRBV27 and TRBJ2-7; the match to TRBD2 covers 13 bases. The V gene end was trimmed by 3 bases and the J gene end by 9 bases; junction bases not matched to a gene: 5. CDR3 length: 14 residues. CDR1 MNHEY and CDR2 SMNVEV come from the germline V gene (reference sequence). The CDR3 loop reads CASSFWTSGGVQYF. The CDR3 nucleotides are TGTGCCAGCAGTTTTTGGACTAGCGGGGGCGTGCAGTACTTC.

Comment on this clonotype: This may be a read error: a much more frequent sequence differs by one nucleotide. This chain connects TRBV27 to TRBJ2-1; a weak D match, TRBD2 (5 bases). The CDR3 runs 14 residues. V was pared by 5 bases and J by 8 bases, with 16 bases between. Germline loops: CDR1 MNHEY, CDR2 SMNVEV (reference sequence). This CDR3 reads CASSVRAAFYEQFF. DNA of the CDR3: TGTGCCAGCAGTGTGCGGGCGGCGTTCTATGAGCAGTTCTTC.

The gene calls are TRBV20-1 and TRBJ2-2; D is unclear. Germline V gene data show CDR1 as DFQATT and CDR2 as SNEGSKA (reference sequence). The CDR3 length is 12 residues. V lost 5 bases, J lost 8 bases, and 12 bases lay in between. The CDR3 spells CSAPGVGGELFF. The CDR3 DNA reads TGCAGTGCTCCCGGCGTGGGGGGGGAGCTGTTTTTT.

The CDR3 protein is CASRTGTAGNQPQHF. In DNA, the CDR3 is TGTGCCAGCCGAACAGGGACCGCTGGCAATCAGCCCCAGCATTTT. The chain recombines TRBV27 with TRBJ1-5; a possible D gene is TRBD1 (6 bases). V was clipped by 8 bases and J by 2 bases, with 16 bases between them. Germline assignment: CDR1 MNHEY and CDR2 SMNVEV (reference sequence). The CDR3 extends over 15 amino acids.